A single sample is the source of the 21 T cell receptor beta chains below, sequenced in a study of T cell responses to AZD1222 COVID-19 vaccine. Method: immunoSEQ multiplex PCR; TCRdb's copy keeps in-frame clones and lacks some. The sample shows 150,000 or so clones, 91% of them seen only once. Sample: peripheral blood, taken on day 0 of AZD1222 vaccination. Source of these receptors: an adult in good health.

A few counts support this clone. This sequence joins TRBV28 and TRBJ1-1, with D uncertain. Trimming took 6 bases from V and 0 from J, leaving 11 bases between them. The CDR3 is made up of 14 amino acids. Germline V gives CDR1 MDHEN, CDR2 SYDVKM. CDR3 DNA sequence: TGTGCCAGCAGGTGGGCGGGATTGAACACTGAAGCTTTCTTT. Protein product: CASRWAGLNTEAFF.

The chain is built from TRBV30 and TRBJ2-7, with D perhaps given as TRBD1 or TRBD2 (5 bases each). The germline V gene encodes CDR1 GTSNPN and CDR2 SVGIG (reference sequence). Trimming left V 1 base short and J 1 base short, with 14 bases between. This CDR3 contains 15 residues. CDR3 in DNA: TGTGCCTGGAGTGGGGAAGAGGGGAGATCCTACGAGCAGTACTTC. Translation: CAWSGEEGRSYEQYF.

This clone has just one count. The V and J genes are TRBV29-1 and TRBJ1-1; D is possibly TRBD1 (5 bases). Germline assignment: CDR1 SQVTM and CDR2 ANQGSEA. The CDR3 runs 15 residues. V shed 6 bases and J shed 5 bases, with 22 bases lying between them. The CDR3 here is CSVQGRRGFGTEAFF. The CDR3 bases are TGCAGCGTCCAGGGTCGTCGGGGATTTGGGACTGAAGCTTTCTTT.

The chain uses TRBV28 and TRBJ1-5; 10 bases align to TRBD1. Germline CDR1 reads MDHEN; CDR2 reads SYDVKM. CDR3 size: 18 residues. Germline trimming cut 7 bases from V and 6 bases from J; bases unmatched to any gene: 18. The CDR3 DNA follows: TGTGCCAGCACCCCTGGGTCGGGGGGGACAGGGGTTAGTCAGCCCCAGCATTTT. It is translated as CASTPGSGGTGVSQPQHF.

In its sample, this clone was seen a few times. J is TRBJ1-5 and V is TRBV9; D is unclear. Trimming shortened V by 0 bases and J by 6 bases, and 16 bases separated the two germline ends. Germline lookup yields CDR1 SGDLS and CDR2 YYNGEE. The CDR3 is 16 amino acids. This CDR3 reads CASSVGPFGRSQPQHF. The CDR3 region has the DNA TGTGCCAGCAGCGTAGGCCCCTTCGGGAGGAGTCAGCCCCAGCATTTT.

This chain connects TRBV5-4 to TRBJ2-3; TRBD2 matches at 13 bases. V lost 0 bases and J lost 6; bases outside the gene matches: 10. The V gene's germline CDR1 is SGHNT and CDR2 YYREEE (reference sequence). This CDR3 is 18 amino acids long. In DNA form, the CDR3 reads TGTGCCAGCAGCTTGGGGCCCCTACTAGCGGGGGGGCGCGATACGCAGTATTTT. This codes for CASSLGPLLAGGRDTQYF.

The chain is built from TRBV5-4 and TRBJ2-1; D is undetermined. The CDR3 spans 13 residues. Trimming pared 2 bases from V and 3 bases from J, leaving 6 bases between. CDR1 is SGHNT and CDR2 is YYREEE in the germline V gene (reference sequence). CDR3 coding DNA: TGTGCCAGCAGCTTTCGCAGCTACAATGAGCAGTTCTTC. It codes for CASSFRSYNEQFF.

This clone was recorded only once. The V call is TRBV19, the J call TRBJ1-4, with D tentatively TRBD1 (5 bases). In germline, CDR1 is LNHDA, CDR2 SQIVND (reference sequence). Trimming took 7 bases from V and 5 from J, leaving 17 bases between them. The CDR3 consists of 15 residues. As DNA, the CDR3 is TGTGCCAGTACCTTAATACCGGGGGACAATGAAAAACTGTTTTTT. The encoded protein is CASTLIPGDNEKLFF.

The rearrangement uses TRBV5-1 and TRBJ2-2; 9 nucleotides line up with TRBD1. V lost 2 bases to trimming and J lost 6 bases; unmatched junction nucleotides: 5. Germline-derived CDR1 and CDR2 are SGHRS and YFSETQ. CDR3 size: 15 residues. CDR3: CASSLVQGAPGELFF. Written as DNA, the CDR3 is TGCGCCAGCAGCTTAGTACAGGGGGCTCCCGGGGAGCTGTTTTTT. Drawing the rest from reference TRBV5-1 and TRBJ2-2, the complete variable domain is KAGVTQTPRYLIKTRGQQVTLSCSPISGHRSVSWYQQTPGQGLQFLFEYFSETQRNKGNFPGRFSGRQFSNSRSEMNVSTLELGDSALYLCASSLVQGAPGELFFGEGSRLTVL.

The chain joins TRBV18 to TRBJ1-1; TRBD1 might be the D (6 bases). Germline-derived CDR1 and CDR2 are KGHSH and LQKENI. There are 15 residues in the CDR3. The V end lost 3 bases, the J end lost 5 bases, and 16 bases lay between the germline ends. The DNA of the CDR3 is TGTGCCAGCTCACCGTATGGGGGCCAGAGGACTGAAGCTTTCTTT. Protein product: CASSPYGGQRTEAFF.

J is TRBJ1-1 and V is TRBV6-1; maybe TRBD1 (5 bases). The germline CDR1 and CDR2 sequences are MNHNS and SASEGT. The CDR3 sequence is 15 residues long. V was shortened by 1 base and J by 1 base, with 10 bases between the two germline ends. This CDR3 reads CASSEVRGPNTEAFF. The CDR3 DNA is TGTGCCAGCAGTGAAGTTCGGGGCCCGAACACTGAAGCTTTCTTT.

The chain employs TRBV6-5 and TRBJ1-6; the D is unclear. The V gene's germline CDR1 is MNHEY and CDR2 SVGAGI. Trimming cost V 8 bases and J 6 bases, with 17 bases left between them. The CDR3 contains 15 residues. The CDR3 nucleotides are TGTGCCAGCTCCAACCGGGATTTACCTAATTCACCCCTCCACTTT. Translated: CASSNRDLPNSPLHF.

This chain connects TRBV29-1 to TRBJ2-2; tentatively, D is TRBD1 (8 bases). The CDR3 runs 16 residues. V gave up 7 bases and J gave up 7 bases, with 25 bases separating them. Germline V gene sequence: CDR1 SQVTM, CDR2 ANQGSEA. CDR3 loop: CSAQRQTGEGGGELFF. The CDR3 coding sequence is TGCAGCGCCCAGAGGCAGACAGGGGAGGGCGGCGGGGAGCTGTTTTTT.

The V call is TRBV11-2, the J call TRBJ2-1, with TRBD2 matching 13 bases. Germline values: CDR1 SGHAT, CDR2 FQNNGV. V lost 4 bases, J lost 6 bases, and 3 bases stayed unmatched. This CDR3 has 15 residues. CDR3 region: CASSSRTSGSNEQFF. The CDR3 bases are TGTGCCAGCAGCTCCCGGACTAGCGGGAGCAATGAGCAGTTCTTC.

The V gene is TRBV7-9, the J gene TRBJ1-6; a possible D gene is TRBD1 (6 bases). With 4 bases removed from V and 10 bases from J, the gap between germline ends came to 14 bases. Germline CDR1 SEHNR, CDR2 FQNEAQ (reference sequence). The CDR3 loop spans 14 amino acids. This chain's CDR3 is CASSSRQAQSPLHF. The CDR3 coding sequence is TGTGCCAGCAGCTCGAGACAGGCTCAATCACCCCTCCACTTT. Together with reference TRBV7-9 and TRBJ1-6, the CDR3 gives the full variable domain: DTGVSQNPRHKITKRGQNVTFRCDPISEHNRLYWYRQTLGQGPEFLTYFQNEAQLEKSRLLSDRFSAERPKGSFSTLEIQRTEQGDSAMYLCASSSRQAQSPLHFGNGTRLTVT.

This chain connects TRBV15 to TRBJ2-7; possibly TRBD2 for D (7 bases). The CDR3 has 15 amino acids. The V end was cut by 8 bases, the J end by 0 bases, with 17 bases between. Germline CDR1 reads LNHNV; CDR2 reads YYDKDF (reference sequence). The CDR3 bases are TGTGCCACCTCCGTCGTGCGGGGGCACTCCTACGAGCAGTACTTC. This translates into CATSVVRGHSYEQYF.

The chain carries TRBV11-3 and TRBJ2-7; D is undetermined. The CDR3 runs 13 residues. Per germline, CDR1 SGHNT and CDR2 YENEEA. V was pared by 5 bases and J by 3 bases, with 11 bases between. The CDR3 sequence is CASSPGPYYEQYF. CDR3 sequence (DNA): TGTGCCAGCAGCCCCGGTCCGTACTACGAGCAGTACTTC.

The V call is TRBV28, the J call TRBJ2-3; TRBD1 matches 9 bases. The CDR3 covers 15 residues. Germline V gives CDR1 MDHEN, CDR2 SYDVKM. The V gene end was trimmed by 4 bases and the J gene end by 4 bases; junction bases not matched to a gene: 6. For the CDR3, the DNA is TGTGCCAGCAGTTCGGGACAGGGTATTTCAGATACGCAGTATTTT. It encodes CASSSGQGISDTQYF.

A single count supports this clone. This CDR3 is CASNLGLSGDEQFF. CDR3 DNA: TGTGCCAGCAACCTAGGACTGTCAGGGGATGAGCAGTTCTTC. The genes are TRBV9 and TRBJ2-1, with TRBD1 as a possible D gene (6 bases). Germline-derived CDR1 and CDR2 are SGDLS and YYNGEE. The CDR3 totals 14 residues. V lost 6 bases to trimming and J lost 8 bases, with 18 bases between them.

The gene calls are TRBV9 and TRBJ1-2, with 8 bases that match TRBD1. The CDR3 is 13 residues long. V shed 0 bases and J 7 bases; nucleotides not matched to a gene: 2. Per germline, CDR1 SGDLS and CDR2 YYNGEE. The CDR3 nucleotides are TGTGCCAGCAGCGTAGCTACAGGGGGTGGCTACACCTTC. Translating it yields CASSVATGGGYTF.

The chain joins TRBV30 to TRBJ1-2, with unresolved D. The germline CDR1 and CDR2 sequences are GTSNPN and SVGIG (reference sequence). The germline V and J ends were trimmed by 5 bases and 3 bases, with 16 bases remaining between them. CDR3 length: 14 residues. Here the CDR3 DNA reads TGTGCCTGGGAAAAACTTCCTCCTCACTATGGCTACACCTTC. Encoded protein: CAWEKLPPHYGYTF.